This entry features one T cell receptor beta chain sequence. The antigen is undetermined. These data originate in a study of cytomegalovirus exposure and HLA in healthy donors. Background on the study: The same platform as the roughly 670 first-cohort repertoires was used for the roughly 130 validation repertoires, a later analysis reported. Broader study findings: Specificity for CMV antigens was confirmed in vitro for a few of the CMV-associated chains. Within the roughly 120 validation repertoires, first-cohort TCR clusters tended to co-occur, according to a later analysis.

Germline CDR1 is SGHNT and CDR2 is YENEEA. The CDR3 length is 14 residues. V gave up 1 base and J gave up 1 base; unmatched junction bases: 1. The donors formed part of the roughly 120-subject validation cohort, distinct from the approximately 640-subject first cohort. Clones were sequenced by immunoSEQ multiplex PCR, and TCRdb holds only the in-frame ones, with some missing. The sample lists some 140,000 clones, 86% occurring once. Material: PBMCs. This TCR was recovered from a man between 18 and 29 years old in good health and CMV-seronegative. The V and J genes are TRBV11-3 and TRBJ2-7; 7 bases align to TRBD2. The CDR3 nucleotides read TGTGCCAGCAGCTTAGCGGGAGGATCCTACGAGCAGTACTTC. Translated: CASSLAGGSYEQYF.